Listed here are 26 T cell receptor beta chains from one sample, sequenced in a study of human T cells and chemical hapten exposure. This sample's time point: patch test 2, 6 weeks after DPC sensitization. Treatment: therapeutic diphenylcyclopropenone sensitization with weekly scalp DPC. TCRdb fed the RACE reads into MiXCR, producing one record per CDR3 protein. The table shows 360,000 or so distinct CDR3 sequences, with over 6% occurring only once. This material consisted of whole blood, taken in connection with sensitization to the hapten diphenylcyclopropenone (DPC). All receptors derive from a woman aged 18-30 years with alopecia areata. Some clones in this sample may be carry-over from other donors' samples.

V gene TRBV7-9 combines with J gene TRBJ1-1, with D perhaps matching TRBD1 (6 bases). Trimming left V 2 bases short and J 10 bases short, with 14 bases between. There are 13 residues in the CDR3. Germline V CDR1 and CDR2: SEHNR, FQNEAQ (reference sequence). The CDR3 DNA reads TGTGCCAGCAGCTTATGGGGGGCCGTTGGAGCTTTCTTT. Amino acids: CASSLWGAVGAFF.

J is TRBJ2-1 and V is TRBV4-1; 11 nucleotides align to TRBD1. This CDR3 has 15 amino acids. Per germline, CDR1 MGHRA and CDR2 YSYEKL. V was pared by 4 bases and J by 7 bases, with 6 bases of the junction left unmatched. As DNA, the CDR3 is TGCGCCAGCAGCCCCGGACAGGGGGCGCGGAATGAGCAGTTCTTC. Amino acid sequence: CASSPGQGARNEQFF.

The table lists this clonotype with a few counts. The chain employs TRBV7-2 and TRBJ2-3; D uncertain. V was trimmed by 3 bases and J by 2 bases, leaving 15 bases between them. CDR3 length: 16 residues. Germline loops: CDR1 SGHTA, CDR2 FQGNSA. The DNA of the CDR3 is TGTGCCAGCAGCTTTCGTTGGGCCCCCGACACAGATACGCAGTATTTT. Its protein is CASSFRWAPDTDTQYF.

The CDR3: CASGQGGGYTF. CDR3 nucleotide sequence: TGTGCCAGCGGACAGGGGGGCGGCTACACCTTC. The chain joins TRBV2 to TRBJ1-2; 10 bases are a match to TRBD1. The CDR3 loop spans 11 amino acids. The junction had 2 bases not matched to a gene; V was cut back by 8 bases and J by 8 bases. Germline V CDR1 and CDR2: SNHLY, FYNNEI.

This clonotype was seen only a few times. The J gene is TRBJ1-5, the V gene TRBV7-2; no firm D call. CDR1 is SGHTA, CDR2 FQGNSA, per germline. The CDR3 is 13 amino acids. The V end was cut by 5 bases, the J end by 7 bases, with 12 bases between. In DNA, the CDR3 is TGTGCCAGCAGCGAAGGTCCCGCCCAGCCCCAGCATTTT. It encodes CASSEGPAQPQHF. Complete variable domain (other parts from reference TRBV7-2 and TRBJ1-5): GAGVSQSPSNKVTEKGKDVELRCDPISGHTALYWYRQSLGQGLEFLIYFQGNSAPDKSGLPSDRFSAERTGGSVSTLTIQRTQQEDSAVYLCASSEGPAQPQHFGDGTRLSIL.

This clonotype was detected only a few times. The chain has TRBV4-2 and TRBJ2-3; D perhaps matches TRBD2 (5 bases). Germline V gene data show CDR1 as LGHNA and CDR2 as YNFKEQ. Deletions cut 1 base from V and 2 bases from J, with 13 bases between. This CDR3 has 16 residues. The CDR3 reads CASSQGASRDTDTQYF. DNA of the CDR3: TGTGCCAGCAGCCAAGGGGCTAGCCGCGACACAGATACGCAGTATTTT.

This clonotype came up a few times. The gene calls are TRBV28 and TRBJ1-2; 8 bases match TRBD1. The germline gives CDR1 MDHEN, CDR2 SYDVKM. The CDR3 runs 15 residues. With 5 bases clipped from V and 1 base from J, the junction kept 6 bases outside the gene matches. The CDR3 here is CASSPTGGDNYGYTF. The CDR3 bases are TGTGCCAGCAGTCCCACAGGGGGGGATAACTATGGCTACACCTTC.

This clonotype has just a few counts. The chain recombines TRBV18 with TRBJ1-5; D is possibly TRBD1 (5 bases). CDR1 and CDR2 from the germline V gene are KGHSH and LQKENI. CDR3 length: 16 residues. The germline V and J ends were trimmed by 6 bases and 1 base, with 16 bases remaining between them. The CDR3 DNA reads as TGTGCCAGCTCCCCCTTTTTCCAGGGAAGCAATCAGCCCCAGCATTTT. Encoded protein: CASSPFFQGSNQPQHF.

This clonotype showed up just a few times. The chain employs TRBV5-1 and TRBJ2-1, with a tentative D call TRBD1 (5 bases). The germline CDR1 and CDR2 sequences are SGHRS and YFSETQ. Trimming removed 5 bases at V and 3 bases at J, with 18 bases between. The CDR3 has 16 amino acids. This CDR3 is CASSISGSPIYNEQFF. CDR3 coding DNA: TGCGCCAGCAGTATTTCAGGGTCCCCCATCTACAATGAGCAGTTCTTC.

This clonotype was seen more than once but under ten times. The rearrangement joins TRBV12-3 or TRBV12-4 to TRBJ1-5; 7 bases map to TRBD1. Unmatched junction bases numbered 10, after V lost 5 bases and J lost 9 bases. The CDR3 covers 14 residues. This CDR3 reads CASSARQGEGPQHF. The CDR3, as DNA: TGTGCCAGCAGTGCGAGACAGGGCGAAGGGCCCCAGCATTTT.

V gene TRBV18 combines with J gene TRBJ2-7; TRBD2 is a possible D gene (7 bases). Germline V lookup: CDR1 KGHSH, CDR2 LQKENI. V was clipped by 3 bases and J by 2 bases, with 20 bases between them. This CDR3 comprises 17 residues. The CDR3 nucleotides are TGTGCCAGCTCACCGAATGGAGGGGGGGTATCAACCTACGAGCAGTACTTC. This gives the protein CASSPNGGGVSTYEQYF. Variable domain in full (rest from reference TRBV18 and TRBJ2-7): NAGVMQNPRHLVRRRGQEARLRCSPMKGHSHVYWYRQLPEEGLKFMVYLQKENIIDESGMPKERFSAEFPKEGPSILRIQQVVRGDSAAYFCASSPNGGGVSTYEQYFGPGTRLTVT.

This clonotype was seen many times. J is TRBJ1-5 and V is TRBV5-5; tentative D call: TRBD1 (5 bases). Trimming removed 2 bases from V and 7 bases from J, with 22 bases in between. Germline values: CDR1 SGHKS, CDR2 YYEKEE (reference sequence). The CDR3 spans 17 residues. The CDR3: CASSFYELPTRGQPQHF. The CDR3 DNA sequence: TGTGCCAGCAGCTTTTATGAACTCCCTACTAGGGGACAGCCCCAGCATTTT.

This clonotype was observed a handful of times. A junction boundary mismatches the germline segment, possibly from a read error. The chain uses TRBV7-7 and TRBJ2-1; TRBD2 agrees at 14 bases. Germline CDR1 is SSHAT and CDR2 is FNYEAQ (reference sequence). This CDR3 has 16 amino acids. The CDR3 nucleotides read TGTGCTAGCAGCTTAGCGGGACTAGCGGGAGCGGGGGAGCAGTTCTTC. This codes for CASSLAGLAGAGEQFF.

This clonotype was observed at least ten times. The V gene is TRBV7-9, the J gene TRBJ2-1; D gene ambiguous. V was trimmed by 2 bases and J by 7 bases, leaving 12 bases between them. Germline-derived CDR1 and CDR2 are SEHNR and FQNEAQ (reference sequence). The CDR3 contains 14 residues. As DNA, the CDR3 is TGTGCCAGCAGCTTAAGTCGGATAGAAAATGAGCAGTTCTTC. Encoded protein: CASSLSRIENEQFF.

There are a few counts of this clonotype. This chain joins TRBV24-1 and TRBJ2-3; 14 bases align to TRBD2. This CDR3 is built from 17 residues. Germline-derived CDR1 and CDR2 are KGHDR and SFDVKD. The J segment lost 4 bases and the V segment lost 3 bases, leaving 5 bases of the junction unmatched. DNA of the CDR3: TGTGCCACCAGTGATCTTGGACTAGCGGGGGGTGCAGATACGCAGTATTTT. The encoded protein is CATSDLGLAGGADTQYF.

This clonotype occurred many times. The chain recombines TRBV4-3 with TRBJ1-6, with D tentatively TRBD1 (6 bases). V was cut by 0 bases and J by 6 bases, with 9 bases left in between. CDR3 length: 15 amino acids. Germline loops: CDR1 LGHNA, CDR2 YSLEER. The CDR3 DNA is TGCGCCAGCAGCCAAGATTGGACAGCTAATTCACCCCTCCACTTT. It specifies CASSQDWTANSPLHF.

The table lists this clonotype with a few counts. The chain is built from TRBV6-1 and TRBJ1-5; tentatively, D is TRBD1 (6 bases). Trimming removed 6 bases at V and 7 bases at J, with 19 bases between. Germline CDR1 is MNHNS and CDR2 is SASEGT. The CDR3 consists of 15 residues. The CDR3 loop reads CASRSGGAGEQPQHF. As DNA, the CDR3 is TGTGCCAGCAGGTCCGGGGGCGCAGGGGAACAGCCCCAGCATTTT.

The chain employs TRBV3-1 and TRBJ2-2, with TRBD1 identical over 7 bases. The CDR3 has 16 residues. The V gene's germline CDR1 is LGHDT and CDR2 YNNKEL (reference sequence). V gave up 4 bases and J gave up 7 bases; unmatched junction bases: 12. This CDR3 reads CASSPAGTVKGGELFF. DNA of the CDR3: TGTGCCAGCAGCCCCGCCGGGACAGTGAAGGGCGGGGAGCTGTTTTTT.

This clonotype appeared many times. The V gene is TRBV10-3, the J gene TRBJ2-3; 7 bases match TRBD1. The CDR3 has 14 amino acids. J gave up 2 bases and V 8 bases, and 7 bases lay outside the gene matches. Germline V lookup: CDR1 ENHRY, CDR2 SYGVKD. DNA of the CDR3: TGTGCCATCTCAGGGGGACAGACCACAGATACGCAGTATTTT. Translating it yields CAISGGQTTDTQYF.

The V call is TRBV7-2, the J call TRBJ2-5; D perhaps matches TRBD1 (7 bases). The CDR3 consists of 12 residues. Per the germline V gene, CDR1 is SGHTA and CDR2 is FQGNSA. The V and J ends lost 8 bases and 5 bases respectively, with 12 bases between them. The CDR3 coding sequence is TGTGCCAGCGGAGGGGGCCGGGAGACCCAGTACTTC. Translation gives CASGGGRETQYF.

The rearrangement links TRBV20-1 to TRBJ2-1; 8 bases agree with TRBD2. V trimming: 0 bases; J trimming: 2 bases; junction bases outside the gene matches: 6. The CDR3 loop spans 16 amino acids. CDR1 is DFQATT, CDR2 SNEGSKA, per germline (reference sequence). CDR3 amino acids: CSARDNSRGAYNEQFF. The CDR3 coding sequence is TGCAGTGCTAGAGATAATTCGCGGGGGGCCTACAATGAGCAGTTCTTC.

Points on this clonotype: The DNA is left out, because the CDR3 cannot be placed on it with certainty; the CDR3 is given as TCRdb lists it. The CDR3: CISVPEAQQGFQPQHF. V usage is TRBV7-5 and J usage is TRBJ1-5; TRBD1, the D gene given by the table, was not confirmed from the DNA. TRBV7-5 is tagged as a pseudogene. A total of 16 residues make up the CDR3, ends included.

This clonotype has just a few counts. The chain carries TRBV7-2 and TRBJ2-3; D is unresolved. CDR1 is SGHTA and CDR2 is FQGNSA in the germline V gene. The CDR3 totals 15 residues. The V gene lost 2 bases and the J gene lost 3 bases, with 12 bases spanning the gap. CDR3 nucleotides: TGTGCCAGCAGCTTATTAAGCGTGGAGACAGATACGCAGTATTTT. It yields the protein CASSLLSVETDTQYF.

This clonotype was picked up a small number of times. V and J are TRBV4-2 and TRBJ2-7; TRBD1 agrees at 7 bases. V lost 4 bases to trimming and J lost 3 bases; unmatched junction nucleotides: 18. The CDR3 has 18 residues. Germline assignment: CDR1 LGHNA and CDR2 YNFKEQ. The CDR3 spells CASSPTLGNRGSVYEQYF. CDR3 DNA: TGTGCCAGCAGCCCGACCCTCGGAAACAGGGGAAGCGTCTACGAGCAGTACTTC.

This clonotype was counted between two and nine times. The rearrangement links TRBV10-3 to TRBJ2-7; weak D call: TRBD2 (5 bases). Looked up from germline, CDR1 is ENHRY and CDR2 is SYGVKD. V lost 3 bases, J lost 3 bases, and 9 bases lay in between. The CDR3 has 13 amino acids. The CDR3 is CAISDSRDYEQYF. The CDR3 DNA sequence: TGTGCCATCAGTGATTCCCGGGACTACGAGCAGTACTTC.

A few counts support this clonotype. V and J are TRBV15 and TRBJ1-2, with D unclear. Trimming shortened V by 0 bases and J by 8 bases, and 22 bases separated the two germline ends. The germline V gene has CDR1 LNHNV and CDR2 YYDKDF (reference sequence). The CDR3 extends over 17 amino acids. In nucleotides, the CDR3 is TGTGCCACCAGCAGAGATATCAATTCTGCGGCGGCGTGGGGCTACACCTTC. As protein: CATSRDINSAAAWGYTF.